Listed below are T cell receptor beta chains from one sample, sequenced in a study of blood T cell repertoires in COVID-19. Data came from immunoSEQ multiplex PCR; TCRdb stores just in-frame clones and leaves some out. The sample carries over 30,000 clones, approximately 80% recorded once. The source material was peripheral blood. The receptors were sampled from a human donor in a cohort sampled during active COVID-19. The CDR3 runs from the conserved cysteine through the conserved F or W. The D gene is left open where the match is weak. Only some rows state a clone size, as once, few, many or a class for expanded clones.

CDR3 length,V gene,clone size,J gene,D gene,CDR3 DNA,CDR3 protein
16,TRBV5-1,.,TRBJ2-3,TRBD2,TGCGCCAGCAGCTTGGCTGGGACTAGTAAGGGAGATACGCAGTATTTT,CASSLAGTSKGDTQYF
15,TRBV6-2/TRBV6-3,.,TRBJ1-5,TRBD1,TGTGCCAGCAGTTGGGACAGGGGTGGCGGTCAGCCCCAGCATTTT,CASSWDRGGGQPQHF
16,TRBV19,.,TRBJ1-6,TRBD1,TGTGCCAGTAGTATAGGCGTTGACAGGGGAGTTTCACCCCTCCACTTT,CASSIGVDRGVSPLHF
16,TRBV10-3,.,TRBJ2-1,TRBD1,TGTGCCATCAGCCCAACTAGGACAGGGAATTTGGATGAGCAGTTCTTC,CAISPTRTGNLDEQFF
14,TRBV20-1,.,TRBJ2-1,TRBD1,TGCAGTGCTAGTTTGAGGGGGCCTCACAATGAGCAGTTCTTC,CSASLRGPHNEQFF
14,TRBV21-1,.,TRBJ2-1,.,TGTGCCAGCAGCAAAGGGGGAGGGGCTAGGAGTCCGTTCTTC,CASSKGGGARSPFF
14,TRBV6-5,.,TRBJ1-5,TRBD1,TGTGCCAGCTGGGAAACAGGGGGAAGTCAGCCCCAGCATTTT,CASWETGGSQPQHF
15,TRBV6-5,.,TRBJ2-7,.,TGTGCCAGCAGTCCTAGGGGCCCCCCCGAAGACGAGCAGTACTTC,CASSPRGPPEDEQYF
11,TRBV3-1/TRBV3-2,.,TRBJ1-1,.,TGTGCCAGCAGGGGGGGGACTGAAGCTTTCTTT,CASRGGTEAFF
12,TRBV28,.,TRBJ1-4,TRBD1,TGTGCCAGCAGCACCTCAGGGGGAAAACTGTTTTTT,CASSTSGGKLFF
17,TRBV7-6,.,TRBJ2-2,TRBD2,TGTGCCAGCAGCTTAAGCCTAGCGGCAAGGAACACCGGGGAGCTGTTTTTT,CASSLSLAARNTGELFF
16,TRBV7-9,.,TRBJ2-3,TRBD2,TGTGCCAGCAGCTTTCCAGCGGGATTGGTCACAGATACGCAGTATTTT,CASSFPAGLVTDTQYF
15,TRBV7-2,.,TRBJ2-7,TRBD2,TGTGCCAGCAGCTTAGGAGCGACTAGCACTTACGAGCAGTACTTC,CASSLGATSTYEQYF
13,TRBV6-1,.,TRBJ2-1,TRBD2,TGTGCCAGCAGTGAATCCGGGGGGGGTGAGCAGTTCTTC,CASSESGGGEQFF
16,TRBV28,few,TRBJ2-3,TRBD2,TGTGCCAGCAGTTTTTTGGCGGGAGTAGGCACAGATACGCAGTATTTT,CASSFLAGVGTDTQYF
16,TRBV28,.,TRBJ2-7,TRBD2,TGTGCCAGCACCCAAGTGGGGACTAGCCTTACCTACGAGCAGTACTTC,CASTQVGTSLTYEQYF
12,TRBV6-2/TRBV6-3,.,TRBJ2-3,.,TGTGCCAGCAGTACCATGTCAGGCGCGCAGTATTTT,CASSTMSGAQYF
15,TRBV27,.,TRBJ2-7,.,TGTGCCAGCAGCTTCCGTACAGTTAAGGCCCCCGAGCAGTACTTC,CASSFRTVKAPEQYF
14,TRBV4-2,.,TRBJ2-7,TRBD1,TGTGCCAGCAGCCAACCGGGACAGGCCCCCGAGCAGTACTTC,CASSQPGQAPEQYF
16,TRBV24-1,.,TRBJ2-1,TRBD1,TGTGCCACCAGTGATTGGGGGACAGGGGACCACAATGAGCAGTTCTTC,CATSDWGTGDHNEQFF
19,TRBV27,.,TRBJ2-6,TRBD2,TGTGCCAGCAGTCAAACTAGCGGGAGGTTGTACTCTGGGGCCAACGTCCTGACTTTC,CASSQTSGRLYSGANVLTF
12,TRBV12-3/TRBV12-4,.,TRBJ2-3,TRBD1,TGTGCCAGCAGTTTCGGGACAGGCGCCCAGTATTTT,CASSFGTGAQYF
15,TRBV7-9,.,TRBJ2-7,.,TGTGCCAGCAGCTTAGTGGGCAGACCTTCTTACGAGCAGTACTTC,CASSLVGRPSYEQYF
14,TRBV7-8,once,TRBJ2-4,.,TGTGCCAGCAGTCCACGGGGACAAGGGAACATTCAGTACTTC,CASSPRGQGNIQYF
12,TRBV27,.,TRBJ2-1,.,TGTGCCAGCACCCGGTTCCCCAATGAGCAGTTCTTC,CASTRFPNEQFF